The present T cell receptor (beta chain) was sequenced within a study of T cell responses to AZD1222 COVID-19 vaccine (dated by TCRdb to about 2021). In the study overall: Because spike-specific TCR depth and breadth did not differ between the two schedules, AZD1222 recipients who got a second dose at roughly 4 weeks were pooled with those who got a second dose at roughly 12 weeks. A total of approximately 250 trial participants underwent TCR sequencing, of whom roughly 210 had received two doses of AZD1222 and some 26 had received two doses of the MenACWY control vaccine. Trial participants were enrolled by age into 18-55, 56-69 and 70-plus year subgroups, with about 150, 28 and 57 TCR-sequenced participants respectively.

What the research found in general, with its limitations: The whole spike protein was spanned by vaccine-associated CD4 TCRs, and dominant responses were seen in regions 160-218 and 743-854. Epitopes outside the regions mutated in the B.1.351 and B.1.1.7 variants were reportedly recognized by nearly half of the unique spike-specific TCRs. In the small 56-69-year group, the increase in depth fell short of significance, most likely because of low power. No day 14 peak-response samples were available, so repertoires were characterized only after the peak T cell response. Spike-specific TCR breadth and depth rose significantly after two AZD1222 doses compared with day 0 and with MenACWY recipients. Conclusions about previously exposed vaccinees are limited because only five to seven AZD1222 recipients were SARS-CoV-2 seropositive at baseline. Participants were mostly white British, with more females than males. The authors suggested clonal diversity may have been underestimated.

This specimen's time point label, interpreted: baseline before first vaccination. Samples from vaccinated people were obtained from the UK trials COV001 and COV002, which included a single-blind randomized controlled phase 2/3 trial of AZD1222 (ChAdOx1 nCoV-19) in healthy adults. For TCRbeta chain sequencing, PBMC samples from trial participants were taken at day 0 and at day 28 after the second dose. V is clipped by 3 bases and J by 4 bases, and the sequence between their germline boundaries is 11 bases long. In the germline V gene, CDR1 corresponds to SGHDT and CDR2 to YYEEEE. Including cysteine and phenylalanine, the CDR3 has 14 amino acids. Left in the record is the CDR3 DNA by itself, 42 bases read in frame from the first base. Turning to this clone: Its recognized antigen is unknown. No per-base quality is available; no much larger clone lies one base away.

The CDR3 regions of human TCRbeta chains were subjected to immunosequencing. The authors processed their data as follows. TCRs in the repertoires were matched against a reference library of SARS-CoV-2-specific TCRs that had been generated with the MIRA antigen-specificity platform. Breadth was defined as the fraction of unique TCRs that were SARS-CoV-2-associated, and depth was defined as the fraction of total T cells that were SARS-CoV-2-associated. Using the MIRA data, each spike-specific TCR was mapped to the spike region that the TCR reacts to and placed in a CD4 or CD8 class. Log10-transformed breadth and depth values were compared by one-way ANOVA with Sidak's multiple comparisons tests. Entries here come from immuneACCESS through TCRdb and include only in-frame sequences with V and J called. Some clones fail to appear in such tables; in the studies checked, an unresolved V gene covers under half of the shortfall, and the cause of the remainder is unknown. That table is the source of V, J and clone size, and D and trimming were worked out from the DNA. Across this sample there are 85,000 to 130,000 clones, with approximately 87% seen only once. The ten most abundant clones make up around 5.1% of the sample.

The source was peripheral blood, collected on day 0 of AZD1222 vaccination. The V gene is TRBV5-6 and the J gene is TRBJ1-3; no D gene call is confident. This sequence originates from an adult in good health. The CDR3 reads CASSSLSLGNTIYF. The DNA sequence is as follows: TGTGCCAGCAGCTCATTATCCCTCGGAAACACCATATATTTT.